The rows below give T cell receptor beta chains drawn from one sample of a study of blood T cell repertoires in COVID-19. Clones were sequenced by immunoSEQ multiplex PCR, and TCRdb holds only the in-frame ones, with some missing. The profile shows 100,000 or so clones, more than 70% of them singletons. Sequences were obtained from peripheral blood. These TCRs come from a woman aged 25 to 39 with acute or convalescent COVID-19. CDR3s include the opening cysteine and the closing phenylalanine or tryptophan. Each record gives: V gene, clone size, D gene, J gene, CDR3 DNA, CDR3 protein. A D gene is named only where the DNA matches it firmly. The size field is filled for only some rows; it gives once, few, many or a size class.

TRBV24-1	-	-	TRBJ2-5	TGTGCCACCAGTGACCCGAGACAGTCCCCCCAAGAGACCCAGTACTTC	CATSDPRQSPQETQYF
TRBV24-1	-	-	TRBJ1-5	TGTGCCACCTGGGACGGGGGAAATCAGCCCCAGCATTTT	CATWDGGNQPQHF
TRBV11-3	once	TRBD2	TRBJ2-7	TGTGCCAGCAGCTTACTAGCGGGGGACCTCTACGAGCAGTACTTC	CASSLLAGDLYEQYF
TRBV27	-	-	TRBJ2-3	TGTGCCTGTTCAGGGTACGGAGATACGCAGTATTTT	CACSGYGDTQYF
TRBV28	-	TRBD1	TRBJ2-7	TGTGCCAGCAGTCCAACAGGGGGCAACACCTACGAGCAGTACTTC	CASSPTGGNTYEQYF
TRBV28	once	TRBD1	TRBJ2-7	TGTGCCAGCAGTTCGGAAGACAGGGGGCCCAGGTACGAGCAGTACTTC	CASSSEDRGPRYEQYF
TRBV5-6	-	TRBD2	TRBJ2-3	TGTGCCAGCAGCCAAACTGCGGAGGAAGCGGGGGGTCGAAGGGATACGCAGTATTTT	CASSQTAEEAGGRRDTQYF
TRBV6-5	few	TRBD2	TRBJ2-1	TGTGCCAGCAGTCCGGGACTAGCGTACAATGAGCAGTTCTTC	CASSPGLAYNEQFF
TRBV12-3/TRBV12-4	-	-	TRBJ2-7	TGTGCCAGCAGGATCTCGGACAGCTACGAGCAGTACTTC	CASRISDSYEQYF
TRBV5-1	-	-	TRBJ2-7	TGCGCCAGCAGCTCCCCCAGGGGCGGTCAATGGAACGAGCAGTACTTC	CASSSPRGGQWNEQYF
TRBV2	few	TRBD1	TRBJ2-5	TGTGCCAGCAGTGAGTGGACAGGGGGAGGAGAGACCCAGTACTTC	CASSEWTGGGETQYF
TRBV7-3	-	-	TRBJ1-1	TGTGCCAGCAGCTTATCCAGGGTCAACACTGAAGCTTTCTTT	CASSLSRVNTEAFF
TRBV12-3/TRBV12-4	-	-	TRBJ2-1	TGTGCCAGCAGTTTCTCGCGGGGTGAGCAGTTCTTC	CASSFSRGEQFF
TRBV7-9	-	-	TRBJ1-6	TGTGCCAGCAGCCGTGACACCTCACCCCTCCACTTT	CASSRDTSPLHF
TRBV29-1	-	-	TRBJ1-2	TGCAGCGTTGAAGATCCCCGCGACTATGGCTACACCTTC	CSVEDPRDYGYTF
TRBV3-1/TRBV3-2	-	-	TRBJ1-1	TGTGCCAGCACCCTGGGCTTGGGCACTGAAGCTTTCTTT	CASTLGLGTEAFF
TRBV19	once	-	TRBJ1-5	TGTGCCAGTAGTATAGTACCCAGGGTGGCCCAGCATTTT	CASSIVPRVAQHF
TRBV5-1	-	-	TRBJ2-2	TGCGCCAGCAGCTCCGCGAACACCGGGGAGCTGTTTTTT	CASSSANTGELFF
TRBV27	-	-	TRBJ2-7	TGTGCCAGCAGTCCGGACTTTGACGAGCAGTACTTC	CASSPDFDEQYF
TRBV12-3/TRBV12-4	-	TRBD1	TRBJ1-2	TGTGCCAGCAGGGATTCAGGGGGCGATGGCTACACCTTC	CASRDSGGDGYTF
TRBV28	-	-	TRBJ1-5	TGTGCCAGCACCCAGGCGCCCAACACTTTCCAGCCCCAGCATTTT	CASTQAPNTFQPQHF
TRBV11-2	-	TRBD1	TRBJ1-2	TGTGCCAGCAGCTCATTCTACCGGGACAGGGATGAGGAATTTAATGGCTACACCTTC	CASSSFYRDRDEEFNGYTF
TRBV19	-	-	TRBJ2-2	TGTGCCAGTAGTATATCAGGAGGACCCACCGGGGAGCTGTTTTTT	CASSISGGPTGELFF
TRBV3-1/TRBV3-2	few	-	TRBJ1-1	TGTGCCAGCAGCCAAGATGGGGGGAGAGGGAACACTGAAGCTTTCTTT	CASSQDGGRGNTEAFF
TRBV16	-	TRBD2	TRBJ2-4	TGTGCCAGCAGCCTGACTAGCGGGGGGAGAAAAAACATTCAGTACTTC	CASSLTSGGRKNIQYF
TRBV4-1	once	-	TRBJ1-5	TGCGCCAGCAGCCACGCTCGGGGGGAGGGCAATCAGCCCCAGCATTTT	CASSHARGEGNQPQHF
TRBV19	-	-	TRBJ1-5	TGTGCCAGTAGCCGACTATTGGGCAATCAGCCCCAGCATTTT	CASSRLLGNQPQHF
TRBV11-2	few	-	TRBJ1-2	TGTGCCAGCAGCCTACAGTTCAACTATGGCTACACCTTC	CASSLQFNYGYTF
TRBV15	-	-	TRBJ2-3	TGTGCCACCAGCAGAGTGACAGGAGGCGCAGATACGCAGTATTTT	CATSRVTGGADTQYF
TRBV23-1	-	TRBD1	TRBJ2-4	TGCGCCAGCACTACACCGGGACAGCCGTGCTCAGCCAAAAACATTCAGTACTTC	CASTTPGQPCSAKNIQYF
TRBV19	once	-	TRBJ2-2	TGTGCCAGTAGTCCGGTTATGAACACCGGGGAGCTGTTTTTT	CASSPVMNTGELFF
TRBV2	few	-	TRBJ1-6	TGTGCCAGCAGTGAAGACGCGCTAGGGAGAAATTCACCCCTCCACTTT	CASSEDALGRNSPLHF
TRBV2	-	TRBD2	TRBJ2-7	TGTGCCAGCAGGGGGGGGACTCCCAAGCAGTACTTC	CASRGGTPKQYF
TRBV5-1	-	-	TRBJ1-1	TGCGCCAGCAGCTTGGAAGCCCTCGACACTGAAGCTTTCTTT	CASSLEALDTEAFF
TRBV18	-	TRBD1	TRBJ1-4	TGTGCCAGCTCACCAACCGGTTCGACAGGGGCTGAAAAACTGTTTTTT	CASSPTGSTGAEKLFF
TRBV28	-	-	TRBJ2-2	TGTGCCAGCAGCTTACTTCCGAACACCGGGGAGCTGTTTTTT	CASSLLPNTGELFF
TRBV15	-	-	TRBJ1-2	TGTGCCACCAGCAGAGACGCCGGCAGGTCTTCCTATGGCTACACCTTC	CATSRDAGRSSYGYTF
TRBV30	-	-	TRBJ1-1	TGTGCCTTTACGGGGGTCGTGAACACTGAAGCTTTCTTT	CAFTGVVNTEAFF
TRBV28	-	-	TRBJ1-1	TGTGCCAGCACCATGGGGGGGCTGAACACTGAAGCTTTCTTT	CASTMGGLNTEAFF
TRBV7-6	once	TRBD1	TRBJ1-2	TGTGCCAGCAGCGAAACAGGGGGACTGAATGGCTACACCTTC	CASSETGGLNGYTF
TRBV6-5	-	TRBD1	TRBJ1-2	TGTGCCAGCAGTTACGCCGACAGGGGCCCCTATGGCTACACCTTC	CASSYADRGPYGYTF
TRBV12-3/TRBV12-4	-	TRBD2	TRBJ2-1	TGTGCCAGCAGTTTCGGACTAGCAGTTGAGCAGTTCTTC	CASSFGLAVEQFF
TRBV19	-	TRBD2	TRBJ2-7	TGTGCCAGTAGAGCGAAGGGTAGCGGGGGCCGGAGCTCCTACGAGCAGTACTTC	CASRAKGSGGRSSYEQYF
TRBV2	-	-	TRBJ1-5	TGTGCCAGCATCCGAGACAGAAATCAGCCCCAGCATTTT	CASIRDRNQPQHF
TRBV5-1	once	TRBD1	TRBJ1-6	TGCGCCAGCAGCTCCGGGACAGGGGTTGATTCACCCCTCCACTTT	CASSSGTGVDSPLHF
TRBV5-6	-	-	TRBJ1-2	TGTGCCAGCAGCTTGGTGGGAGTGGGCTACACCTTC	CASSLVGVGYTF
TRBV4-2	-	-	TRBJ1-5	TGTGCCAGCAGCCAAGATCAGGAGTGGGAGGGCAATCAGCCCCAGCATTTT	CASSQDQEWEGNQPQHF
TRBV6-5	-	-	TRBJ1-1	TGTGCCAGCTGCAGGGTAACTGAAGCTTTCTTT	CASCRVTEAFF
TRBV6-2/TRBV6-3	-	TRBD1	TRBJ1-5	TGTGCCAGCAGGCCTGCCGGGACAGGTAGCAATCAGCCCCAGCATTTT	CASRPAGTGSNQPQHF
TRBV5-1	-	TRBD1	TRBJ1-2	TGCGCCAGCAGCTTCCCGGGACAGGGGGCGCGGGACTATGGCTACACCTTC	CASSFPGQGARDYGYTF
TRBV11-1	-	-	TRBJ2-7	TGTGCCAGCAGCTTAGACAGGTACTACGAGCAGTACTTC	CASSLDRYYEQYF
TRBV5-6	-	TRBD1	TRBJ1-2	TGTGCCAGCAGCTTGAGCTTTGGCAGGGGGCGATCTGGCTACACCTTC	CASSLSFGRGRSGYTF